The 5 T cell receptor beta chains presented below share a single source sample, sequenced in a study of T cell responses to AZD1222 COVID-19 vaccine. Data came from immunoSEQ multiplex PCR; TCRdb stores just in-frame clones and leaves some out. The repertoire holds around 120,000 clones, with over 85% as singletons. Sequenced here: peripheral blood, sampled on day 0 of AZD1222 vaccination. All receptors derive from an adult in good health.

This clone came up once. V is TRBV6-5 and J is TRBJ2-7; TRBD2 matches at 7 bases. Germline V gene lookup returns CDR1 MNHEY and CDR2 SVGAGI. The CDR3 runs 15 residues. J was trimmed by 2 bases and V by 3 bases; bases with no gene match: 7. CDR3 nucleotide sequence: TGTGCCAGCAGTTATCTCGCGGGAGTACCCTACGAGCAGTACTTC. Amino acid sequence: CASSYLAGVPYEQYF.

CDR3 DNA sequence: TGCGCCAGCAGCCAGACTCTAAATGAAAAACTGTTTTTT. As protein: CASSQTLNEKLFF. The V and J genes are TRBV4-1 and TRBJ1-4; D not certain. Trimming took off 3 bases at V and 5 bases at J, with 7 bases between the two ends. The CDR3 is 13 amino acids. CDR1 MGHRA and CDR2 YSYEKL come from the germline V gene.

The rearrangement joins TRBV3-1 (or the pseudogene TRBV3-2) to TRBJ1-3; 7 nucleotides match TRBD1. CDR1 and CDR2 (germline): LGHDT, YNNKEL (reference sequence). The CDR3 runs to 15 residues. Trimming at V came to 4 bases and at J to 2 bases, leaving 5 bases not matched to a gene. The CDR3 DNA is TGTGCCAGCAGCCGACCCGGGACAGCTGGAAACACCATATATTTT. Translating gives CASSRPGTAGNTIYF.

The rearrangement joins TRBV28 to TRBJ1-5; D not resolved. Trimming pared 8 bases from V and 0 bases from J, leaving 11 bases between. The germline V gene encodes CDR1 MDHEN and CDR2 SYDVKM. The CDR3 has 14 amino acids. The CDR3 reads CASALVYSNQPQHF. CDR3 sequence (DNA): TGTGCCAGCGCCTTGGTTTATAGCAATCAGCCCCAGCATTTT.

The genes are TRBV12-3 or TRBV12-4 and TRBJ1-2; D not certain. The CDR3 is 12 amino acids. Trimming removed 0 bases at V and 7 bases at J, with 6 bases between. The CDR3 is CASSLALGGYTF. In DNA form, the CDR3 reads TGTGCCAGCAGTTTAGCGCTCGGTGGCTACACCTTC.